This entry lists 15 T cell receptor beta chains sequenced from one sample in a study of T cells in Graves' hyperthyroidism and ophthalmopathy. Amplified TCR beta CDR3 regions came from RNA transcripts. First-round RT-PCR of the TCR CDR3 relied on the HTBI primer set. MiXCR was run by TCRdb on the multiplex PCR reads, yielding one entry per CDR3 protein. The sample includes approximately 600,000 distinct CDR3 sequences, under 25% of them seen just once. Sequences were obtained from blood. The receptors were gathered from a man aged 25-45 years with Graves' ophthalmopathy.

J is TRBJ2-7 and V is TRBV6-1; weak D call: TRBD2 (6 bases). Germline lookup yields CDR1 MNHNS and CDR2 SASEGT. V lost 5 bases, J lost 9 bases, and 23 bases lay in between. The CDR3 has 15 amino acids. The CDR3 sequence is CASSPASGTPRGQYF. Written as DNA, the CDR3 is TGTGCCAGCAGTCCCGCCTCCGGGACTCCGAGAGGGCAGTACTTC.

The chain is built from TRBV10-3 and TRBJ1-2; 9 bases map to TRBD1. In germline, CDR1 is ENHRY, CDR2 SYGVKD. CDR3 length: 17 amino acids. V dropped 0 bases and J dropped 8; count of bases not matched to a gene: 13. CDR3: CAISESDRGFFSAGYTF. CDR3 in DNA: TGTGCCATCAGTGAGTCGGACAGGGGATTTTTTTCGGCAGGCTACACCTTC.

This clonotype was seen many times. The V and J genes are TRBV6-5 and TRBJ1-2; no firm D call. CDR1 MNHEY and CDR2 SVGAGI come from the germline V gene. V was trimmed by 0 bases and J by 2 bases, leaving 13 bases between them. The CDR3 consists of 16 residues. DNA of the CDR3: TGTGCCAGCAGTTACTCGAGGAGTAAGGTGAACTATGGCTACACCTTC. Its protein is CASSYSRSKVNYGYTF.

In this sample, this clonotype turned up many times. The CDR3 loop is CAWREIAGGKGEQFF. The CDR3 DNA sequence: TGTGCCTGGAGAGAAATAGCGGGAGGGAAAGGTGAGCAGTTCTTC. The J gene is TRBJ2-1, the V gene TRBV30; 11 bases are shared with TRBD2. Per germline, CDR1 GTSNPN and CDR2 SVGIG (reference sequence). This CDR3 region has 15 residues. The V gene end was trimmed by 3 bases and the J gene end by 9 bases; junction bases not matched to a gene: 10.

V and J are TRBV6-1 and TRBJ1-2; 7 bases fit TRBD1. CDR1 and CDR2 (germline): MNHNS, SASEGT. This CDR3 has 13 residues. The junction had 3 bases not matched to a gene; V was cut back by 4 bases and J by 4 bases. This chain's CDR3 is CASSARQGYGYTF. In DNA, the CDR3 is TGTGCCAGCAGTGCCCGACAGGGCTATGGCTACACCTTC.

As to this clonotype: It may be a read error: a sequence one base away is much more abundant. The chain's CDR3 is CASSLLGTGQNNEAFF. The CDR3, as DNA: TGCGCCAGCAGCCTCCTAGGGACAGGGCAGAACAATGAAGCTTTCTTT. The chain uses TRBV5-1 and TRBJ1-1; 9 positions agree with TRBD1. This CDR3 is 16 amino acids long. Germline CDR1 reads SGHRS; CDR2 reads YFSETQ.

The table lists this clonotype with many counts. The chain employs TRBV20-1 and TRBJ2-1, with D hard to call. CDR3 length equals 14 residues. Germline CDR1 is DFQATT and CDR2 is SNEGSKA (reference sequence). Trimming shortened V by 3 bases and J by 6 bases, and 15 bases separated the two germline ends. The CDR3 loop reads CSASSAGRGNEQFF. CDR3 coding DNA: TGCAGTGCTAGTTCCGCAGGAAGAGGCAATGAGCAGTTCTTC.

At least ten counts were recorded for this clonotype. The J gene is TRBJ2-7, the V gene TRBV28, with D possibly matching TRBD1 (5 bases). Trimming stripped 4 bases from V and 3 bases from J, with 22 bases between. Germline CDR1 MDHEN, CDR2 SYDVKM. This CDR3 contains 17 residues. The chain's CDR3 is CASSSHRMRQWFYEQYF. CDR3 bases: TGTGCCAGCAGTTCCCATCGTATGCGACAGTGGTTCTACGAGCAGTACTTC. The whole variable domain, remainder taken from reference TRBV28 and TRBJ2-7, is DVKVTQSSRYLVKRTGEKVFLECVQDMDHENMFWYRQDPGLGLRLIYFSYDVKMKEKGDIPEGYSVSREKKERFSLILESASTNQTSMYLCASSSHRMRQWFYEQYFGPGTRLTVT.

This clonotype was observed a few times. This chain uses TRBV5-6 with TRBJ2-1; TRBD1 aligns across 10 bases. The CDR3 sequence is 16 residues long. The germline V gene encodes CDR1 SGHDT and CDR2 YYEEEE. V gave up 4 bases and J gave up 8 bases; unmatched junction bases: 12. CDR3 in DNA: TGTGCCAGCAGCGTCGCGACAGGGGGCCCTTTCCATGAGCAGTTCTTC. It encodes CASSVATGGPFHEQFF.

This clonotype has a count of ten or more. The chain is built from TRBV27 and TRBJ1-1; 7 positions agree with TRBD1. This CDR3 comprises 15 residues. V gave up 6 bases and J gave up 0 bases; unmatched junction bases: 7. In germline, CDR1 is MNHEY, CDR2 SMNVEV (reference sequence). The CDR3 loop reads CASRGTVYMNTEAFF. The CDR3 DNA reads TGTGCCAGCAGAGGGACAGTTTACATGAACACTGAAGCTTTCTTT.

V and J are TRBV7-8 and TRBJ2-1; maybe TRBD2 (5 bases). The CDR3 has 12 amino acids. CDR1 and CDR2 from the germline V gene are SGHVS and FQNEAQ. V was cut by 2 bases and J by 12 bases, with 11 bases left in between. CDR3 DNA: TGTGCCAGCAGCTTATTGAGCGCGGGGCAGTTCTTC. Translation: CASSLLSAGQFF.

V gene TRBV12-3 or TRBV12-4 combines with J gene TRBJ2-2, with 9 bases matching TRBD2. J gave up 5 bases and V 1 base, and 5 bases lay outside the gene matches. This CDR3 has 16 amino acids. The CDR3 DNA is TGTGCCAGCAGTTTAGTGCTAGCGGGACATACCGGGGAGCTGTTTTTT. It encodes CASSLVLAGHTGELFF.

In this sample, this clonotype turned up many times. This chain uses TRBV24-1 with TRBJ2-3, with 10 nucleotides matching TRBD2. The V segment lost 4 bases and the J segment 1 base; nucleotides outside the gene matches: 1. The length of the CDR3 is 15 residues. Germline loops: CDR1 KGHDR, CDR2 SFDVKD. CDR3 nucleotide sequence: TGTGCCACCAGTGAGACTAGCGGGCGCACAGATACGCAGTATTTT. Protein: CATSETSGRTDTQYF.

This clonotype was detected only a few times. V gene TRBV2 combines with J gene TRBJ2-2, with TRBD2 matching over 11 bases. The CDR3 totals 17 residues. CDR1 and CDR2 from the germline V gene are SNHLY and FYNNEI. The junction had 6 bases not matched to a gene; V was cut back by 0 bases and J by 6 bases. CDR3 residues: CASSEAWLAGGPGELFF. The CDR3 DNA is TGTGCCAGCAGTGAAGCGTGGTTAGCGGGAGGGCCCGGGGAGCTGTTTTTT.

This clonotype was seen repeatedly, ten times or more. The J gene is TRBJ2-7, the V gene TRBV12-3 or TRBV12-4; a weak D match, TRBD1 (5 bases). V shed 2 bases and J shed 5 bases, with 13 bases lying between them. This CDR3 has 14 amino acids. CDR3 sequence: CASSLKAGPNEQYF. The CDR3 DNA is TGTGCCAGCAGTTTAAAGGCAGGGCCCAACGAGCAGTACTTC.